This T cell receptor beta chain was found in a study of T cells expressing NK-cell markers. One entry per CDR3 protein, without DNA, is what TCRdb gives after re-calling the 5' RACE reads. The listing records roughly 420,000 distinct CDR3 sequences. Germline values: CDR1 SNHLY, CDR2 FYNNEI. This CDR3 contains 13 residues. The chain is built from TRBV2 and TRBJ2-1; the TCRdb D gene call, TRBD1, has no DNA to confirm it. Input material: blood T cells: a sorted CD56 or NKG2C T cell subset, CD4+ or CD8+ T cells, or bulk PBMC T cells (not recorded which). This TCR derives from a woman aged 18 to 75 in good health. The CDR3: CASSEFLAPTQFF.